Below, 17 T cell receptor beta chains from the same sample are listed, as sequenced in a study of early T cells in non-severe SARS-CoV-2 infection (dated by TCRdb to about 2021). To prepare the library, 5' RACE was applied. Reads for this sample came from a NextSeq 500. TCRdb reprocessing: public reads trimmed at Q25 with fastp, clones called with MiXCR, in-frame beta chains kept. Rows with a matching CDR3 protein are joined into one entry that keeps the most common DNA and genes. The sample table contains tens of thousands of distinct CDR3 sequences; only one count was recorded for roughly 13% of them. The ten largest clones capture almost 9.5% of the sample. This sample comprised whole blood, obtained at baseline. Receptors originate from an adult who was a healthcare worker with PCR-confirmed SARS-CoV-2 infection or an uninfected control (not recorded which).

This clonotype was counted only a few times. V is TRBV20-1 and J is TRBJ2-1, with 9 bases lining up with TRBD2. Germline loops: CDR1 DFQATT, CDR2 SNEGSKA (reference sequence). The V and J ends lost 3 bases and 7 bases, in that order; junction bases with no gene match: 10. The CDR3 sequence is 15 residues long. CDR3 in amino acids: CSASPPSGIRNEQFF. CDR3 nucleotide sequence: TGCAGTGCTAGTCCCCCTAGCGGGATCAGAAATGAGCAGTTCTTC.

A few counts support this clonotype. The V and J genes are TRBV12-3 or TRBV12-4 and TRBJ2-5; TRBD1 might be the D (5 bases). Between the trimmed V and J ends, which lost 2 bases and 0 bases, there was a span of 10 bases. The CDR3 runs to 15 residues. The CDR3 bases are TGTGCCAGCAGTTTATCGGCAGGGTACCAAGAGACCCAGTACTTC. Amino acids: CASSLSAGYQETQYF.

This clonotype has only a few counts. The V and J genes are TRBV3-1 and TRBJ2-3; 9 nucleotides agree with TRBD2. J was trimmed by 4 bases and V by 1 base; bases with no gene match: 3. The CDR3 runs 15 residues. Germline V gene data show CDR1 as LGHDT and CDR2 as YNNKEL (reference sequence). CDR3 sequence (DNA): TGTGCCAGCAGCCAAGTAGCGGGGGACCCAGATACGCAGTATTTT. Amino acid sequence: CASSQVAGDPDTQYF.

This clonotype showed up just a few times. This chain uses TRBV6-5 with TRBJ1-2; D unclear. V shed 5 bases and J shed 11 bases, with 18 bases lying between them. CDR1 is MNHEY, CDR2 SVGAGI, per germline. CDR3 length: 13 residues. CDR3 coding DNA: TGTGCCAGCAGTCTGGACCGCTTGGGGAGTTACACCTTC. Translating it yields CASSLDRLGSYTF.

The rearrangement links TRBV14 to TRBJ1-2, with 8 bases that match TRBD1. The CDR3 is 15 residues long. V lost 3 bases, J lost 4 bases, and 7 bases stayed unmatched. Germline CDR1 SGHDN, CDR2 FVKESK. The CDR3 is CASSHGTGPLYGYTF. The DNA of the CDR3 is TGTGCCAGCAGCCACGGGACAGGCCCTCTCTATGGCTACACCTTC.

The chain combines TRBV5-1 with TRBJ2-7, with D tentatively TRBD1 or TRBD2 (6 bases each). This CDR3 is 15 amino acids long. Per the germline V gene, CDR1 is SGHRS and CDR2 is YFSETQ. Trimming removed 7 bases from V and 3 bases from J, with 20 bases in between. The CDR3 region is CASRRIRGADYEQYF. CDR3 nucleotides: TGCGCCAGCCGGCGGATTAGGGGGGCTGACTACGAGCAGTACTTC.

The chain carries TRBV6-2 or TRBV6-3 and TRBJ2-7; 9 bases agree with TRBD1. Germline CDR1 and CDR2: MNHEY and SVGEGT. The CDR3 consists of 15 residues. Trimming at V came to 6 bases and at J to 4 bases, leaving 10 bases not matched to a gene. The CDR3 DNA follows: TGTGCCAGCAGCTCCCTTACAGGGGGCGGTTACGAGCAGTACTTC. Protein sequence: CASSSLTGGGYEQYF.

In nucleotides, the CDR3 is TGTGCCAGCAGTTTGGGACCCCTTTACGAGCAGTACTTC. Amino acid sequence: CASSLGPLYEQYF. The chain joins TRBV27 to TRBJ2-7; either TRBD1 or TRBD2 may fit D (5 bases each). The germline V and J ends were trimmed by 3 bases and 4 bases, with 10 bases remaining between them. Germline V gene sequence: CDR1 MNHEY, CDR2 SMNVEV (reference sequence). The CDR3 spans 13 residues.

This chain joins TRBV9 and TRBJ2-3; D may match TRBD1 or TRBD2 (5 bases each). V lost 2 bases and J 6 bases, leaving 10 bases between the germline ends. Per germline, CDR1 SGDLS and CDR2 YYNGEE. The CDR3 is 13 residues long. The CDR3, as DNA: TGTGCCAGCAGCGTCGGGACGACGGATACGCAGTATTTT. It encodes CASSVGTTDTQYF.

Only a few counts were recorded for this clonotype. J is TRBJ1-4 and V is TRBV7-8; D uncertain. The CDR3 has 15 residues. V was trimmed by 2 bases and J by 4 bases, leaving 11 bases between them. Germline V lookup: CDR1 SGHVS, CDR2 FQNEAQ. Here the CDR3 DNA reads TGTGCCAGCAGCTTAAACGTGGGAAATAATGAAAAACTGTTTTTT. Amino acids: CASSLNVGNNEKLFF.

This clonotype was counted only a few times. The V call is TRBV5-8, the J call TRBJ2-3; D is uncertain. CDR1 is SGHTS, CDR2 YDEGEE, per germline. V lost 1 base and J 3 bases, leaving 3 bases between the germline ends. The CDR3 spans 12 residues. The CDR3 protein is CASSLRTDTQYF. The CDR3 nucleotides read TGTGCCAGCAGCTTGCGAACAGATACGCAGTATTTT.

CDR3 region: CASSPVNDYEQYF. In nucleotides, the CDR3 is TGTGCCAGTAGCCCGGTTAATGACTACGAGCAGTACTTC. The chain has TRBV19 and TRBJ2-7; D uncertain. The V end lost 6 bases, the J end lost 3 bases, and 12 bases lay between the germline ends. Germline loops: CDR1 LNHDA, CDR2 SQIVND (reference sequence). The CDR3 extends over 13 amino acids.

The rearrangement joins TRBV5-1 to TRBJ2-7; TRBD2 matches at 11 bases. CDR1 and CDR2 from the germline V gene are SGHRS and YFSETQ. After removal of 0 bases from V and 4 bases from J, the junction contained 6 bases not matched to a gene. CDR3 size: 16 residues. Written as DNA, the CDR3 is TGCGCCAGCAGCTTGGAAGGGACTAGCGGAGGATACGAGCAGTACTTC. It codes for CASSLEGTSGGYEQYF.

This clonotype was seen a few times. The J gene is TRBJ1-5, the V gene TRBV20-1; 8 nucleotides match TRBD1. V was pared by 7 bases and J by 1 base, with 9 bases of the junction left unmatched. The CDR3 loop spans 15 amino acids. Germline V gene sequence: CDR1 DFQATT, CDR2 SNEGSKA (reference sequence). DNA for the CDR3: TGCAGTGTCTACTCCAGGGGGCTAAGCAATCAGCCCCAGCATTTT. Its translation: CSVYSRGLSNQPQHF.

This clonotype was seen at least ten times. As DNA, the CDR3 is TGTGCCAGCAGTTATTCGCTGGGGGCTCGAGAGCAGTACTTC. Protein product: CASSYSLGAREQYF. The chain links TRBV12-3 or TRBV12-4 to TRBJ2-7; a possible D gene is TRBD1 (6 bases). This CDR3 has 14 amino acids. The ends were cut back, 4 bases at V and 7 bases at J, with 17 bases in the middle.

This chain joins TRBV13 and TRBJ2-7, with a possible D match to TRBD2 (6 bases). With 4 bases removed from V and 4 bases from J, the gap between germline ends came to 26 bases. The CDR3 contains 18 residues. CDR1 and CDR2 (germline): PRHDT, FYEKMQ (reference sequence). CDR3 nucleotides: TGTGCCAGCAGCTCTAGAGTCCTTGGATGGGGACTCAGATACGAGCAGTACTTC. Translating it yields CASSSRVLGWGLRYEQYF.

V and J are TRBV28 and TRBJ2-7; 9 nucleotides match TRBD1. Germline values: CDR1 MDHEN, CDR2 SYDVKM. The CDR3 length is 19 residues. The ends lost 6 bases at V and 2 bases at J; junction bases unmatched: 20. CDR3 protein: CASRGSSGAGGQGPYEQYF. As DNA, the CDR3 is TGTGCCAGCAGGGGCTCATCAGGCGCTGGGGGACAGGGCCCCTACGAGCAGTACTTC.